Below are 2 T cell receptor beta chains sequenced from a single sample in a study of CD8+CD57+ T cells in acquired aplastic anemia. The template for TCR beta VDJ and CDR3 sequence profiling was genomic DNA. TCRdb analysed the reads with MiXCR anew, one entry per CDR3 protein. The sample has some 180,000 distinct CDR3 sequences, 63% seen once. Those patients picked for sequencing had displayed CD8+CD57+ cell expansion on flow cytometry. Specimen: sorted CD4+, CD8+, or CD8+CD57+ T cells (not recorded which) from PBMCs. The receptors stem from a human donor with aplastic anemia.

The chain employs TRBV12-3 or TRBV12-4 and TRBJ2-3; possibly TRBD1 for D (5 bases). CDR3 length equals 14 residues. V shed 6 bases and J shed 3 bases, with 13 bases lying between them. CDR3 amino acids: CASSKLRQTDTQYF. CDR3 nucleotide sequence: TGTGCCAGCAGCAAATTAAGACAGACAGATACGCAGTATTTT.

The genes are TRBV29-1 and TRBJ2-5, with 10 positions matching TRBD2. This CDR3 comprises 14 residues. Trimming removed 4 bases from V and 5 bases from J; junction bases left unmatched: 7. CDR1 and CDR2 from the germline V gene are SQVTM and ANQGSEA. CDR3 DNA: TGCAGCGTTGCAAGCGGGGGGGCCGACGAGACCCAGTACTTC. Amino acid sequence: CSVASGGADETQYF.